This TCR beta chain was sequenced in a study of shared clonotypes between healthy human individuals. The repertoire was sequenced with immunoSEQ multiplex PCR; TCRdb's copy has only in-frame clones and lacks some. The sample lists some 700,000 clones; 90% were seen once. Germline V gives CDR1 SGHNT, CDR2 YENEEA. The CDR3 has 13 residues. The germline V and J ends were trimmed by 1 base and 6 bases, with 9 bases remaining between them. The TCR sequence derives from a man aged 18 to 30 in good health. Some clones in this sample may be carry-over from other donors' samples. The source material was memory CD8+ T cells from PBMCs. Subset reported: CD45RO+ cells pooled with CCR7-negative TemRA cells. The rearrangement links TRBV11-3 to TRBJ1-1; TRBD1 is a possible D gene (5 bases). CDR3 protein: CASSLVRGSEAFF. The CDR3 DNA reads as TGTGCCAGCAGCTTAGTTCGGGGCTCTGAAGCTTTCTTT.